This T cell receptor (beta chain) is drawn from a study of OX40 agonist ivuxolimab in advanced cancers. Study information: Checkpoint inhibitors had been given previously to 35% to 50% of patients.

This CDR3 is built from 18 residues. CDR1 and CDR2 from the germline V gene are SGHTA and FQGNSA. Deletions cut 0 bases from V and 5 bases from J, with 22 bases between. Remarks on this clone: The antigen is undetermined.

The method was immunoSEQ multiplex PCR; TCRdb's version includes in-frame clones alone and lacks a portion of them. The sample has roughly 100,000 clones, roughly 95% seen once; the top ten hold roughly 2%. The cohort excluded patients with autoimmune disease history or systemic immunosuppression. Findings and limits, study-wide: Within 6 weeks, CD4+ and CD8+ blood T cells expanded clonally at 0.1 to 3.0 mg/kg.

The receptor was derived from an adult with an advanced solid tumor such as melanoma, head and neck, liver or kidney cancer. This rearrangement joins TRBV7-2 to TRBJ1-1, with no clear D. Specimen: CD4+ or CD8+ T cells sorted from blood, collected in a trial of the OX40 agonist ivuxolimab. The chain's CDR3 is CASSLASGPPVSGTEAFF. In DNA form, the CDR3 reads TGTGCCAGCAGCTTAGCCTCCGGGCCACCCGTTTCGGGAACTGAAGCTTTCTTT. Complete variable domain (other parts from reference TRBV7-2 and TRBJ1-1): GAGVSQSPSNKVTEKGKDVELRCDPISGHTALYWYRQSLGQGLEFLIYFQGNSAPDKSGLPSDRFSAERTGGSVSTLTIQRTQQEDSAVYLCASSLASGPPVSGTEAFFGQGTRLTVV.